This TCR beta chain was sequenced for a study of CD8 T cells in ankylosing spondylitis. The study, taken as a whole, reports: Earlier authors reported some of these motif variants in reactive arthritis synovial fluid and blood. What seemed typical of ankylosing spondylitis blood was a TCR beta motif built from 7 or 8 highly homologous variants.

On this clonotype: The antigen remains unidentified.

TCRdb independently ran MiXCR on the 5' RACE reads; one entry per CDR3 protein. The sample holds 40,000 or so distinct CDR3 sequences, 2.5% to 3.5% seen once. The V and J ends lost 0 bases and 5 bases, in that order; junction bases with no gene match: 10. The CDR3 runs to 17 residues. Germline V gene sequence: CDR1 SGDLS, CDR2 YYNGEE. The chain recombines TRBV9 with TRBJ2-5; 10 positions match TRBD2. Sequenced input: blood, either unsorted or a sorted T cell fraction (not recorded which). This clonotype was obtained from a male donor with ankylosing spondylitis or in good health (not recorded which). The CDR3 sequence: CASSVGLAGPQAETQYF. CDR3 DNA sequence: TGTGCCAGCAGCGTAGGACTAGCGGGCCCCCAGGCGGAGACCCAGTACTTC. Full variable domain (missing parts from reference TRBV9 and TRBJ2-5): DSGVTQTPKHLITATGQRVTLRCSPRSGDLSVYWYQQSLDQGLQFLIQYYNGEERAKGNILERFSAQQFPDLHSELNLSSLELGDSALYFCASSVGLAGPQAETQYFGPGTRLLVL.